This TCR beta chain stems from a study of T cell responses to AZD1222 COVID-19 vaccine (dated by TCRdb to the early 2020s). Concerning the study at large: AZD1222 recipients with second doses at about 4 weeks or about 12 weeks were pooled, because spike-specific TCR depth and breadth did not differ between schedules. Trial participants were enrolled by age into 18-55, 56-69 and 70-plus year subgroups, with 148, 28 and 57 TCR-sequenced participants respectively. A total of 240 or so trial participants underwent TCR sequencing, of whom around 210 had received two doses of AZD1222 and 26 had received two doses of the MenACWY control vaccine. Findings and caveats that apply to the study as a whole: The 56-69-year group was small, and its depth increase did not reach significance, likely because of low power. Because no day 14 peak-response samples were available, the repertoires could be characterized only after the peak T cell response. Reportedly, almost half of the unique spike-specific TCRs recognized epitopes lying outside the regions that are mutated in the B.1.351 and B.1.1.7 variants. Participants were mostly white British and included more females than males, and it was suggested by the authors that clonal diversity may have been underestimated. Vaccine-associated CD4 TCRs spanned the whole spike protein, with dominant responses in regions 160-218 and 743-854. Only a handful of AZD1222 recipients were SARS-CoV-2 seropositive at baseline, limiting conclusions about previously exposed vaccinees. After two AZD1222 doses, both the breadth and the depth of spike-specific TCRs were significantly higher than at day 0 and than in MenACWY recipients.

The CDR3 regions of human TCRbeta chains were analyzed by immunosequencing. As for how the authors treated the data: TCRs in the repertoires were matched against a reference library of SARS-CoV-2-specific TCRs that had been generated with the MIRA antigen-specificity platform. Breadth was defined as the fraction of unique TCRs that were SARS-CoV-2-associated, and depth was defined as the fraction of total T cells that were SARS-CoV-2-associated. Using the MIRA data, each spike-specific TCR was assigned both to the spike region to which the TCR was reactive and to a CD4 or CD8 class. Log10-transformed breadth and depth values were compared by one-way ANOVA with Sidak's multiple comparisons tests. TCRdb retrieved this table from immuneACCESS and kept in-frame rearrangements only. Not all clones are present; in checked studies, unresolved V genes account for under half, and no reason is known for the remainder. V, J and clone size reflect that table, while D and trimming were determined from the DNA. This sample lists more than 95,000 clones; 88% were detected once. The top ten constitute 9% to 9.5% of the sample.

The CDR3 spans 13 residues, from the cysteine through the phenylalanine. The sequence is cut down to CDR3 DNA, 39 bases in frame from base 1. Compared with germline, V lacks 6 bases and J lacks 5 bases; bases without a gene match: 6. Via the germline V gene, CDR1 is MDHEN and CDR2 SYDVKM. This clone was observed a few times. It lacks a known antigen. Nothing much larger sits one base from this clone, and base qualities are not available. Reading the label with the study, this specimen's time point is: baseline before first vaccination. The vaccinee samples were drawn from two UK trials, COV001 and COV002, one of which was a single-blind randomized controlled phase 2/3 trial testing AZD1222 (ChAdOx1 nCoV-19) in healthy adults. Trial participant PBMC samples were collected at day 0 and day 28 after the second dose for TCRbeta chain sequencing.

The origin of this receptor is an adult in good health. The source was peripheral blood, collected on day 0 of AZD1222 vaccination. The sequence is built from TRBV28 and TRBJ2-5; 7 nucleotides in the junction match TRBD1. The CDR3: CASRDGQVETQYF. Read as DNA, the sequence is TGTGCCAGCAGAGATGGACAGGTGGAGACCCAGTACTTC.